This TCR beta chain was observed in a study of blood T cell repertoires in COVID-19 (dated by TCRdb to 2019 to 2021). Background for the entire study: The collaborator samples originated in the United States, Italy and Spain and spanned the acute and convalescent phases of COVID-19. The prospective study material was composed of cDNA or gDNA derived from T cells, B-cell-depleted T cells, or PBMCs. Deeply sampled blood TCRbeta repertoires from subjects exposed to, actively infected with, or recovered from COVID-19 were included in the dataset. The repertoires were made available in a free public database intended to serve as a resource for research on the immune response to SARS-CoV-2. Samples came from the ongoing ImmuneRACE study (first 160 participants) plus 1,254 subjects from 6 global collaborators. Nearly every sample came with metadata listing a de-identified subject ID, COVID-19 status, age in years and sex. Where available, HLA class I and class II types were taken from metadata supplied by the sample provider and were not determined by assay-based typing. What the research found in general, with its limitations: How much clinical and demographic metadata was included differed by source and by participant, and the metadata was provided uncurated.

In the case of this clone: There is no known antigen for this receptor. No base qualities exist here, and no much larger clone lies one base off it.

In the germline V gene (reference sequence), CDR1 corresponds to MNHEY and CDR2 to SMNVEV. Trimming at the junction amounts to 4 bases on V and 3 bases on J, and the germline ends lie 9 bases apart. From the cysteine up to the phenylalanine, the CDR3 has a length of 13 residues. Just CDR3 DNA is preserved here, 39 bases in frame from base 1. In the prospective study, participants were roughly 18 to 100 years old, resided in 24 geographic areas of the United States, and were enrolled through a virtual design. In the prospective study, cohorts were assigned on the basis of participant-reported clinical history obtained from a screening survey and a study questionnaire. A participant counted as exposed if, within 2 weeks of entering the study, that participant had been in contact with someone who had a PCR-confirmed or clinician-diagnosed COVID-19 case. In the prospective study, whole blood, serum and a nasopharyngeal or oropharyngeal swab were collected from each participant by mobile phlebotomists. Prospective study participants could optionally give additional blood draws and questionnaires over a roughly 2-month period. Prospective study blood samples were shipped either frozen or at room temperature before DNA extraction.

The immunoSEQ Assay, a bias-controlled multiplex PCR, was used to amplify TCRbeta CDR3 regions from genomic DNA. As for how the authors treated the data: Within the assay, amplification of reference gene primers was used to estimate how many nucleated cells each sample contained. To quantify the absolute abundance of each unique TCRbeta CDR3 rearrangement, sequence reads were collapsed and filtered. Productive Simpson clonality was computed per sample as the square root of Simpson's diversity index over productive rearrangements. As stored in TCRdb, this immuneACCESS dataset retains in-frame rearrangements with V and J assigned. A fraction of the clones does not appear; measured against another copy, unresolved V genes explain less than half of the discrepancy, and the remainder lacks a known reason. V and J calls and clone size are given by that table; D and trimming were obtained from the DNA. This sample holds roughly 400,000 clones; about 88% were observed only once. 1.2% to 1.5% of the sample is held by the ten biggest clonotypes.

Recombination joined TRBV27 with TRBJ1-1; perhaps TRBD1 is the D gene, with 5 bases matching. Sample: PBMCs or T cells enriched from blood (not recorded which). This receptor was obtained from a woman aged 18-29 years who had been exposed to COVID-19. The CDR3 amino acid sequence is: CASSYWGDTEAFF. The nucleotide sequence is TGTGCCAGCAGTTATTGGGGGGACACTGAAGCTTTCTTT.